The present T cell receptor (beta chain) was sequenced within a study of OX40 agonist ivuxolimab in advanced cancers. Study-level findings and limits: At 0.1 to 3.0 mg/kg, clonal expansion of CD4+ and CD8+ blood T cells had occurred by week 6.

This clone has only one observation. Its antigen is still unknown. This CDR3 has 14 residues. The V gene lost 1 base and the J gene lost 0 bases, with 7 bases spanning the gap. Germline V gene data show CDR1 as SGHNT and CDR2 as YYREEE (reference sequence). Clones were read by immunoSEQ multiplex PCR, and TCRdb kept only the in-frame ones, dropping some. Among about 82,000 clones listed, roughly 90% were seen once. The material was CD4+ or CD8+ T cells sorted from blood, obtained in a trial of the OX40 agonist ivuxolimab. The rearrangement uses TRBV5-4 and TRBJ1-2; no definite D call. The TCR originated in an adult with an advanced solid tumor such as melanoma, head and neck, liver or kidney cancer. The CDR3 DNA sequence: TGTGCCAGCAGCTTGAACATCCCTAACTATGGCTACACCTTC. Its protein product is CASSLNIPNYGYTF.